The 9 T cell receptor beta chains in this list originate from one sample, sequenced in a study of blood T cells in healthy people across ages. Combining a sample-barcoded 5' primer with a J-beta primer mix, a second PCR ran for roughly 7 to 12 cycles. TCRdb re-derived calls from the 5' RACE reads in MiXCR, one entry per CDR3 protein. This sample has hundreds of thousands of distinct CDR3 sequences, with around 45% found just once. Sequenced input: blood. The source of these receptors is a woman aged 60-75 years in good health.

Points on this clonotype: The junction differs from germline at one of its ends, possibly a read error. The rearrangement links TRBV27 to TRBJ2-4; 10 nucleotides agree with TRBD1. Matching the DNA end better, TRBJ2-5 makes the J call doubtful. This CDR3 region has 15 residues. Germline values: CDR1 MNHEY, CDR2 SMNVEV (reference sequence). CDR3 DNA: TGTGTCAGCAGCCTGGACAGGGGGAGCCAAGAGACCCAGTACTTC. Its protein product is CVSSLDRGSQETQYF.

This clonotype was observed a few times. The CDR3 region is CASSFSGQGPETQYF. The DNA for the CDR3 is TGTGCCAGCAGCTTTTCGGGACAGGGTCCAGAGACCCAGTACTTC. V usage is TRBV7-2 and J usage is TRBJ2-5; 9 bases agree with TRBD1. CDR1 and CDR2 from the germline V gene are SGHTA and FQGNSA. J was trimmed by 4 bases and V by 3 bases; bases with no gene match: 6. The CDR3 has 15 residues. Variable domain in full (rest from reference TRBV7-2 and TRBJ2-5): GAGVSQSPSNKVTEKGKDVELRCDPISGHTALYWYRQSLGQGLEFLIYFQGNSAPDKSGLPSDRFSAERTGGSVSTLTIQRTQQEDSAVYLCASSFSGQGPETQYFGPGTRLLVL.

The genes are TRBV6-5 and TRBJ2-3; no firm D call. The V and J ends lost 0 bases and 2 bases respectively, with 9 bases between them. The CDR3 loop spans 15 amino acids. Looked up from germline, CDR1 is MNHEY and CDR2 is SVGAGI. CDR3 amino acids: CASSYSTLATDTQYF. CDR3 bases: TGTGCCAGCAGTTACTCAACCCTGGCCACAGATACGCAGTATTTT.

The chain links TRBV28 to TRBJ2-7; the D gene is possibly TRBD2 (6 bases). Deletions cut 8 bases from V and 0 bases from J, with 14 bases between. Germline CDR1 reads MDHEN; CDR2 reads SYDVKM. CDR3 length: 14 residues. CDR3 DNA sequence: TGTGCCAGCCAAAGCGGGCACAGCTCCTACGAGCAGTACTTC. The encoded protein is CASQSGHSSYEQYF.

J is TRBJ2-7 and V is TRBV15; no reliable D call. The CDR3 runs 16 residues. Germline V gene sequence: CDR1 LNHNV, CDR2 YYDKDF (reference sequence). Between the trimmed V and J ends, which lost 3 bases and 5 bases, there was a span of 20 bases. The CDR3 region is CATSSRPESRANEQYF. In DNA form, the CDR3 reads TGTGCCACCAGCAGTCGACCTGAGAGCCGCGCGAACGAGCAGTACTTC.

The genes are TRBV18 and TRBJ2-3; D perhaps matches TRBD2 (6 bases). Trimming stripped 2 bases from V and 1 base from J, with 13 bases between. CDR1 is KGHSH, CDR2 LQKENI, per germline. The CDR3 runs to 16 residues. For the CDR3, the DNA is TGTGCCAGCTCACCAAGGGGACTCATCGGCACAGATACGCAGTATTTT. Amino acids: CASSPRGLIGTDTQYF.

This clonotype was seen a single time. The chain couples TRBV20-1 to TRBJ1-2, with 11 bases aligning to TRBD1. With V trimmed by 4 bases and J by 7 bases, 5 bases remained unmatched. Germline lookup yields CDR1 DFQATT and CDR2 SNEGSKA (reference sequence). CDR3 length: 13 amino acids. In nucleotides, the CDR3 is TGCAGTGCTACGCGGGACAGGGGGTCTGGCTACACCTTC. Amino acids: CSATRDRGSGYTF.

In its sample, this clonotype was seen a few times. In DNA, the CDR3 is TGCGCCAGCAGCCACACGACGGTGAACACTGAAGCTTTCTTT. Translated: CASSHTTVNTEAFF. The V and J genes are TRBV4-3 and TRBJ1-1, with D uncertain. CDR1 LGHNA and CDR2 YSLEER come from the germline V gene. V was clipped by 3 bases and J by 0 bases, with 8 bases between them. The CDR3 has 14 residues.

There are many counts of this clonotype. CDR3 nucleotides: TGTGCCAGCAGCCCCTATAGCGGGAGTAGCGGTGGGGGCAAAAACATTCAGTACTTC. It codes for CASSPYSGSSGGGKNIQYF. This sequence joins TRBV4-2 and TRBJ2-4; 9 bases are shared with TRBD2. The CDR3 consists of 19 residues. Unmatched junction bases numbered 16, after V lost 4 bases and J lost 3 bases. The V gene's germline CDR1 is LGHNA and CDR2 YNFKEQ.